What follows are 18 T cell receptor beta chains derived from one specimen sequenced in a study of cytomegalovirus exposure and HLA in healthy donors. The study ran its PCR with 60 Vbeta and 13 Jbeta primers. Assay used: immunoSEQ multiplex PCR; TCRdb lists only in-frame clones, some missing. The sample records some 140,000 clones, approximately 80% being singletons. Sequencing was done on a sample of PBMCs. These receptors were collected from a male donor in good health and CMV-seropositive.

The chain joins TRBV28 to TRBJ2-7; tentative D call: TRBD2 (6 bases). The CDR3 is 12 residues long. The germline gives CDR1 MDHEN, CDR2 SYDVKM. The V and J ends lost 7 bases and 2 bases respectively, with 9 bases between them. The CDR3 coding sequence is TGTGCCAGCATAGCGGAGACCTACGAGCAGTACTTC. Translation gives CASIAETYEQYF.

In this sample, this clone turned up a few times. The J gene is TRBJ2-3, the V gene TRBV2; 10 positions agree with TRBD2. Germline V gives CDR1 SNHLY, CDR2 FYNNEI. CDR3 size: 14 residues. Trimming cost V 8 bases and J 5 bases; bases outside gene matches: 7. As DNA, the CDR3 is TGTGCCAGCGGTCTTGAGCGGGGGGGAGATACGCAGTATTTT. The encoded protein is CASGLERGGDTQYF.

Concerning this clone: This CDR3 is also generated by other DNA sequences in the sample. The chain combines TRBV14 with TRBJ2-6; the match to TRBD2 covers 7 bases. This CDR3 is 19 amino acids long. CDR1 and CDR2 from the germline V gene are SGHDN and FVKESK. The ends lost 1 base at V and 0 bases at J; junction bases unmatched: 9. CDR3 sequence: CASSQVYGGILSGANVLTF. CDR3 sequence (DNA): TGTGCCAGCAGCCAAGTTTACGGGGGGATACTCTCTGGGGCCAACGTCCTGACTTTC.

This chain links TRBV4-1 with TRBJ2-7; 7 bases match TRBD2. The J segment lost 3 bases and the V segment lost 0 bases, leaving 8 bases of the junction unmatched. The germline V gene encodes CDR1 MGHRA and CDR2 YSYEKL. There are 16 residues in the CDR3. The CDR3 DNA reads TGCGCCAGCAGCCAAGAACAGAGCGGGAAGAGCTACGAGCAGTACTTC. Protein product: CASSQEQSGKSYEQYF.

The chain recombines TRBV2 with TRBJ1-1; D may be TRBD1 (5 bases). The V and J ends lost 0 bases and 0 bases respectively, with 8 bases between them. Germline values: CDR1 SNHLY, CDR2 FYNNEI. This CDR3 has 15 amino acids. This chain's CDR3 is CASSEAPGLNTEAFF. In DNA, the CDR3 is TGTGCCAGCAGTGAAGCACCAGGGTTGAACACTGAAGCTTTCTTT.

The chain has TRBV2 and TRBJ2-6; 10 bases match TRBD1. The ends lost 10 bases at V and 4 bases at J; junction bases unmatched: 10. The CDR3 sequence is 16 residues long. CDR1 and CDR2 from the germline V gene are SNHLY and FYNNEI. DNA for the CDR3: TGTGCCACCCAGCGGGACAGGGGAGCAGGGGCCAACGTCCTGACTTTC. Translating it yields CATQRDRGAGANVLTF.

Note on this clone: An end of the junction does not agree with germline; a read error may underlie this. The chain joins TRBV7-9 to TRBJ1-6; possibly TRBD1 for D (6 bases). Looked up from germline, CDR1 is SEHNR and CDR2 is FQNEAQ (reference sequence). CDR3 length: 16 residues. The CDR3 loop reads CSSSQQVQGRNSPLHF. CDR3 bases: TGTTCCAGCAGCCAGCAGGTTCAGGGGCGGAATTCACCCCTCCACTTT.

The rearrangement links TRBV6-1 to TRBJ2-7; D unclear. This CDR3 comprises 13 residues. Germline lookup yields CDR1 MNHNS and CDR2 SASEGT. Trimming shortened V by 5 bases and J by 1 base, and 9 bases separated the two germline ends. The CDR3, as DNA: TGTGCCAGCAGTCTAGTCTTGTCCTACGAGCAGTACTTC. Translating gives CASSLVLSYEQYF.

The chain employs TRBV2 and TRBJ2-5; 10 nucleotides agree with TRBD1. The CDR3 consists of 13 residues. With V trimmed by 4 bases and J by 7 bases, 3 bases remained unmatched. Germline V lookup: CDR1 SNHLY, CDR2 FYNNEI. Written as DNA, the CDR3 is TGTGCCAGCAGTGTGGACAGGGGGAGGACCCAGTACTTC. This encodes CASSVDRGRTQYF.

The chain joins TRBV19 to TRBJ1-1, with D tentatively TRBD1 (6 bases). With 1 base removed from V and 0 bases from J, the gap between germline ends came to 9 bases. CDR3 length equals 15 residues. CDR1 is LNHDA, CDR2 SQIVND, per germline (reference sequence). The CDR3 DNA is TGTGCCAGTAGTATAGCAGGGGAATTGAACACTGAAGCTTTCTTT. Translated: CASSIAGELNTEAFF.

The chain couples TRBV6-6 to TRBJ2-6; D is ambiguous. The CDR3 is made up of 13 amino acids. CDR1 is MNHNY and CDR2 is SVGAGI in the germline V gene (reference sequence). Trimming left V 6 bases short and J 5 bases short, with 8 bases between. Here the CDR3 reads CASRARWANVLTF. As DNA, the CDR3 is TGTGCCAGCAGAGCCCGGTGGGCCAACGTCCTGACTTTC.

This sequence joins TRBV2 and TRBJ2-1, with TRBD1 as a possible D gene (7 bases). The germline V gene encodes CDR1 SNHLY and CDR2 FYNNEI. With 6 bases removed from V and 10 bases from J, the gap between germline ends came to 28 bases. The CDR3 is 17 amino acids. CDR3 in DNA: TGTGCCAGCAGGAGGAGGTCACAGGGGATGGCGGGGATGGAGCAGTTCTTC. This sequence encodes CASRRRSQGMAGMEQFF.

Only a few counts were recorded for this clone. This chain links TRBV6-6 with TRBJ2-7; unclear D gene. V lost 2 bases to trimming and J lost 3 bases, with 11 bases between them. The CDR3 totals 14 residues. The germline CDR1 and CDR2 sequences are MNHNY and SVGAGI (reference sequence). CDR3 DNA sequence: TGTGCCAGCAGTTACCAGACTCTGTTCTACGAGCAGTACTTC. Amino acid sequence: CASSYQTLFYEQYF.

The rearrangement joins TRBV19 to TRBJ2-2; 7 bases line up with TRBD1. V gave up 2 bases and J gave up 7 bases; unmatched junction bases: 1. The CDR3 sequence is 13 residues long. Germline V lookup: CDR1 LNHDA, CDR2 SQIVND (reference sequence). The CDR3 sequence: CASSIRGHGELFF. For the CDR3, the DNA is TGTGCCAGTAGTATAAGGGGGCACGGGGAGCTGTTTTTT. The whole variable domain, filled in from reference TRBV19 and TRBJ2-2, reads DGGITQSPKYLFRKEGQNVTLSCEQNLNHDAMYWYRQDPGQGLRLIYYSQIVNDFQKGDIAEGYSVSREKKESFPLTVTSAQKNPTAFYLCASSIRGHGELFFGEGSRLTVL.

The chain combines TRBV4-2 with TRBJ1-1; D is possibly TRBD1 (5 bases). The germline V gene encodes CDR1 LGHNA and CDR2 YNFKEQ. The CDR3 loop spans 14 amino acids. V was shortened by 4 bases and J by 3 bases, with 12 bases between the two germline ends. This chain's CDR3 is CASSRRDSDTEAFF. CDR3 DNA sequence: TGTGCCAGCAGCCGCAGGGATTCGGACACTGAAGCTTTCTTT.

V usage is TRBV12-5 and J usage is TRBJ2-7; 7 nucleotides align to TRBD1. The CDR3 covers 15 residues. The V gene end was trimmed by 6 bases and the J gene end by 3 bases; junction bases not matched to a gene: 11. The germline gives CDR1 LGHNT, CDR2 FRNRAP. CDR3 sequence: CASGDDRANFYEQYF. CDR3 DNA: TGTGCTAGTGGAGACGACAGGGCCAATTTCTACGAGCAGTACTTC.

This chain connects TRBV18 to TRBJ1-1, with a possible D match to TRBD1 (6 bases). V lost 6 bases and J lost 7, with 12 bases in between. Germline V gene sequence: CDR1 KGHSH, CDR2 LQKENI. The CDR3 runs to 12 residues. DNA of the CDR3: TGTGCCAGCTCCAGACAGGAGAATGAAGCTTTCTTT. This translates into CASSRQENEAFF.

The chain uses TRBV6-6 and TRBJ2-7; maybe TRBD2 (5 bases). Germline CDR1 is MNHNY and CDR2 is SVGAGI (reference sequence). V gave up 6 bases and J gave up 5 bases, with 20 bases separating them. The length of the CDR3 is 15 residues. Here the CDR3 reads CASRRTGLSADEQYF. The CDR3 bases are TGTGCCAGCAGAAGGACCGGACTTTCCGCCGACGAGCAGTACTTC.